The rows below give T cell receptor beta chains drawn from one sample of a study of T cell responses to AZD1222 COVID-19 vaccine. TCRdb keeps only in-frame clones here, not all; method: immunoSEQ multiplex PCR. The table lists fewer than 110,000 clones, 89% of them singletons, with 6.6% in the top ten. This material consisted of peripheral blood, taken on day 0 of AZD1222 vaccination. These receptors were taken from an adult in good health. Both conserved end residues are part of each CDR3. A D gene is named only where the DNA matches it firmly. The listing skips clone size in some rows; elsewhere it reads once, few, many or a size class.

d_call j_call v_call clone_size cdr3_nt cdr3_aa
- TRBJ2-4 TRBV5-1 - TGCGCCAGCAGGCCCGGAGAGGAAAACATTCAGTACTTC CASRPGEENIQYF
TRBD2 TRBJ2-5 TRBV28 once TGTGCCAGCAGTTTGTTAGGGGAGGGTAGAGAGACCCAGTACTTC CASSLLGEGRETQYF
TRBD1 TRBJ2-7 TRBV6-4 - TGTGCCAGCGAACAGGGGCGATACGAGCAGTACTTC CASEQGRYEQYF
- TRBJ2-3 TRBV30 - TGTGCCTGGAGAAACAGGGTGGCGGGTGATACGCAGTATTTT CAWRNRVAGDTQYF
- TRBJ2-2 TRBV20-1 once TGCAGTGCTACGGGGGCCGGGGAGCTGTTTTTT CSATGAGELFF
TRBD1 TRBJ1-1 TRBV19 - TGTGCCAGTAGTTGGACAGGGGGGAACACTGAAGCTTTCTTT CASSWTGGNTEAFF
TRBD1 TRBJ1-5 TRBV3-1/TRBV3-2 - TGTGCCAGCAGCCAAGATAACAGGGGAATTCAGCCCCAGCATTTT CASSQDNRGIQPQHF
TRBD2 TRBJ2-7 TRBV5-4 once TGTGCCAGCAGCTTGGGGGGGCTAGCGGGAACCTACGAGCAGTACTTC CASSLGGLAGTYEQYF
- TRBJ2-2 TRBV7-3 - TGTGCCAGCAGCTTAGGTCAAGCGGTCAACACCGGGGAGCTGTTTTTT CASSLGQAVNTGELFF
TRBD1 TRBJ2-7 TRBV5-4 - TGTGCCAGCAGCTTAGCCGGGACAGGGGTCCTCGAGCAGTACTTC CASSLAGTGVLEQYF
TRBD1 TRBJ2-7 TRBV27 - TGTGCCAGCAGAACGCCACAGGGGGGAAACTACGAGCAGTACTTC CASRTPQGGNYEQYF
TRBD2 TRBJ2-1 TRBV4-2 - TGTGCCAGCAGTCTGGGGACTAGCGCGCTCTACACCTACAATGAGCAGTTCTTC CASSLGTSALYTYNEQFF
- TRBJ1-1 TRBV12-5 - TGTGCTAGTGGTTACAGGGTCGTAACTGAAGCTTTCTTT CASGYRVVTEAFF
- TRBJ1-2 TRBV5-4 - TGTGCCAGCAGCTTGAATGACAGGACAATCTATGGCTACACCTTC CASSLNDRTIYGYTF
- TRBJ2-3 TRBV1 - TGCACCAGCAGCCAAGATCGTGGTGCGGGAGCGTCAGATACGCAGTATTTT CTSSQDRGAGASDTQYF
- TRBJ1-2 TRBV5-1 - TGCGCCAGTGGACCTTTCAGAAACTATGGCTACACCTTC CASGPFRNYGYTF
- TRBJ2-2 TRBV19 - TGTGCCAGTATAAGGGGGAGCGGCACCGGGGAGCTGTTTTTT CASIRGSGTGELFF
- TRBJ2-1 TRBV30 - TGTGCCTGGAGTGTCAAGGTACTCCCCTACAATGAGCAGTTCTTC CAWSVKVLPYNEQFF
TRBD2 TRBJ2-5 TRBV3-1/TRBV3-2 - TGTGCCAGCAGGCCAACGTTTACTAGCGCCGAGACCCAGTACTTC CASRPTFTSAETQYF
TRBD1 TRBJ1-2 TRBV19 few TGTGCCAGTAGTGATGGACAGGGCCTCTATGGCTACACCTTC CASSDGQGLYGYTF
- TRBJ2-3 TRBV9 - TGTGCCAGCAGCGTTACGGGAGAGGGATCAGATACGCAGTATTTT CASSVTGEGSDTQYF
- TRBJ1-2 TRBV4-3 - TGCGCCAGCAGCCAAGAGGAGGGGAGTGGCTACACCTTC CASSQEEGSGYTF
- TRBJ1-5 TRBV9 few TGTGCCAGCAGCGTCGCCGGATATAGCAATCAGCCCCAGCATTTT CASSVAGYSNQPQHF
TRBD2 TRBJ2-7 TRBV11-2 - TGTGCCAGCAGCTCCGGACTAGCGGTCTCCTACGAGCAGTACTTC CASSSGLAVSYEQYF
TRBD2 TRBJ2-1 TRBV18 - TGTGCCAGCTCACGAGCCCCGGGACTAGCGGGGGAAAGCTCCTACAATGAGCAGTTCTTC CASSRAPGLAGESSYNEQFF
- TRBJ1-3 TRBV5-5 - TGTGCCAGCAGCTTGGCCGGCACACTAAGCTCTGGAAACACCATATATTTT CASSLAGTLSSGNTIYF
TRBD2 TRBJ2-5 TRBV2 - TGTGCCAGCAGCCGGGACTATAGCCAAGAGACCCAGTACTTC CASSRDYSQETQYF
- TRBJ1-5 TRBV10-3 - TGTGCCATCAGTGAGCTCGGTCAGGACAATCAGCCCCAGCATTTT CAISELGQDNQPQHF
TRBD1 TRBJ2-1 TRBV29-1 - TGCAGCGTCAATACAGGGGTGTACAATGAGCAGTTCTTC CSVNTGVYNEQFF
- TRBJ1-1 TRBV7-2 once TGTGCCAGCAGCTGGGGGGACCTGAACACTGAAGCTTTCTTT CASSWGDLNTEAFF
- TRBJ2-7 TRBV6-6 - TGTGCCAGCAAACCGGGAGATGAGAGGAAGTACGAGCAGTACTTC CASKPGDERKYEQYF
TRBD2 TRBJ2-1 TRBV14 - TGTGCCAGCAGCCAAGTAGCGGGAGTAGCCTACAATGAGCAGTTCTTC CASSQVAGVAYNEQFF
- TRBJ1-2 TRBV6-4 few TGTGCCAGCAGTCCGGGACCTAACTATGGCTACACCTTC CASSPGPNYGYTF
TRBD1 TRBJ1-5 TRBV28 - TGTGCCAGCAGAAAAAGGACAGGGGGCCAGCCCCAGCATTTT CASRKRTGGQPQHF
TRBD2 TRBJ2-7 TRBV24-1 - TGTGCCACCAGCGGACTAGCGTCGCACGAGCAGTACTTC CATSGLASHEQYF
- TRBJ1-5 TRBV27 - TGTGCCAGCAGCCGCCCCAACAGATGGAATCAGCCCCAGCATTTT CASSRPNRWNQPQHF
- TRBJ1-2 TRBV12-3/TRBV12-4 - TGTGCCAGCAGCCAACTCCGTGGCTACACCTTC CASSQLRGYTF
- TRBJ2-2 TRBV28 few TGTGCCAGCATGGTGGGGCAAACCGGGGAGCTGTTTTTT CASMVGQTGELFF
- TRBJ2-2 TRBV19 - TGTGCCAGTAGCCCACTCCTGGGGGCGGCGAACACCGGGGAGCTGTTTTTT CASSPLLGAANTGELFF
- TRBJ2-7 TRBV7-2 many TGTGCCAGCAGCTTAGCCCCGGGCTCCTACGAGCAGTACTTC CASSLAPGSYEQYF
- TRBJ1-3 TRBV11-2 - TGTGCCAGCAGCTTAGAGGGTATTGGAAACACCATATATTTT CASSLEGIGNTIYF
- TRBJ1-1 TRBV12-3/TRBV12-4 - TGTGCCAGCAGCCCCCACCAGGGCGTTGAAGCTTTCTTT CASSPHQGVEAFF
- TRBJ1-2 TRBV30 - TGTGCCTGGTCTCGGGACTCTAACTATGGCTACACCTTC CAWSRDSNYGYTF
- TRBJ2-3 TRBV11-3 - TGTGCCAGCAGCTTAGTTTCCGGGTTTAGCACAGATACGCAGTATTTT CASSLVSGFSTDTQYF
- TRBJ2-7 TRBV18 - TGTGCCAACTCACCCGGAGCCGGGGCCCTCTACGAGCAGTACTTC CANSPGAGALYEQYF
- TRBJ1-5 TRBV12-3/TRBV12-4 - TGTGCCAGCAGTTTTGGCGGTTATCAGCCCCAGCATTTT CASSFGGYQPQHF
- TRBJ2-1 TRBV19 - TGTGCCAGTAGTATAGGACTAGAGGGTTTGCAGTTCTTC CASSIGLEGLQFF
- TRBJ1-4 TRBV18 - TGTGCCAGCTCACTACGTAAGGATGAAAAACTGTTTTTT CASSLRKDEKLFF
- TRBJ2-5 TRBV7-9 - TGTGCCAGCAAGCCCCCCGGCCGGCCCCGGGAGACCCAGTACTTC CASKPPGRPRETQYF
- TRBJ1-6 TRBV7-2 - TGTGCCAGCAGCCTAGGGATGTCCAATTCACCCCTCCACTTT CASSLGMSNSPLHF
- TRBJ1-1 TRBV19 few TGTGCCAGTAGTTCGACTGAGGTCACTGAAGCTTTCTTT CASSSTEVTEAFF
- TRBJ2-6 TRBV11-3 - TGTGCCAGCAGCTTAACTGGGGCCAACGTCCTGACTTTC CASSLTGANVLTF
TRBD2 TRBJ2-3 TRBV27 - TGTGCCAGCAGTACCATAGCGGGAGTTTCAGATACGCAGTATTTT CASSTIAGVSDTQYF
- TRBJ1-1 TRBV7-3 - TGTGCCAGCAGGGGAGTGGGTACTGAAGCTTTCTTT CASRGVGTEAFF
- TRBJ1-2 TRBV3-1/TRBV3-2 - TGTGCCAGCAGCCAAGATTCCTCGGCGGGGGGCGTTTTTGGCTACACCTTC CASSQDSSAGGVFGYTF
TRBD1 TRBJ2-1 TRBV7-2 - TGTGCCAGCAGCTTCGGACAGGCATCCTACAATGAGCAGTTCTTC CASSFGQASYNEQFF
- TRBJ1-4 TRBV19 - TGTGCCAGTAGTATCGGCATGGGCTTAGAAAAACTGTTTTTT CASSIGMGLEKLFF
- TRBJ1-1 TRBV11-3 once TGTGCCAGCGGATACAGTAACACTGAAGCTTTCTTT CASGYSNTEAFF